The next 2 T cell receptor beta chains were all read from a single sample in a study of blood T cell repertoires in COVID-19. Some clones are missing from TCRdb's copy, which holds only in-frame ones; the method was immunoSEQ multiplex PCR. Altogether about 81,000 clones are present, around 88% being singletons, with the ten largest covering 4% to 5.5%. The specimen sequenced was peripheral blood. Receptors originate from a woman aged 80 or over with acute or convalescent COVID-19.

The chain links TRBV20-1 to TRBJ1-3; D not certain. Germline lookup yields CDR1 DFQATT and CDR2 SNEGSKA (reference sequence). The CDR3 consists of 11 residues. Trimming removed 6 bases at V and 4 bases at J, with 7 bases between. CDR3: CSAGVGNTIYF. DNA of the CDR3: TGCAGTGCCGGGGTCGGAAACACCATATATTTT.

CDR3 residues: CASSSTGPVTDTQYF. Written as DNA, the CDR3 is TGTGCCAGCAGCTCGACAGGCCCCGTCACAGATACGCAGTATTTT. This rearrangement joins TRBV12-1 to TRBJ2-3; the table's TRBD1 call for D was not verified on the DNA. TRBV12-1 constitutes a pseudogene. CDR3 length equals 15 residues.